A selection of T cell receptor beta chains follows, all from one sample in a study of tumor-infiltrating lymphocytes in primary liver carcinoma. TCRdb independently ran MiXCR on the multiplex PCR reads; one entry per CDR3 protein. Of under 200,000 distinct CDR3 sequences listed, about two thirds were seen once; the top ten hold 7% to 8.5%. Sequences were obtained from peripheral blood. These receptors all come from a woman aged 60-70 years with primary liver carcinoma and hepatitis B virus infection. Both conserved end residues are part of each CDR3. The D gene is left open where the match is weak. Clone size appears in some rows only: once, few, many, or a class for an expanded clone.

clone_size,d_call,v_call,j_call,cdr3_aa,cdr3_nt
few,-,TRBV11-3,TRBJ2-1,CAGSLVGTYNEQFF,TGTGCCGGCAGCTTAGTGGGAACCTACAATGAGCAGTTCTTC
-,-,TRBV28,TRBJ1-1,CISRKFPNTEAFF,TGTATCAGCAGAAAATTCCCGAACACTGAAGCTTTCTTT
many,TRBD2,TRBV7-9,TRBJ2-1,CASSLRLGLAGGNEQFF,TGTGCCAGCAGCTTAAGATTGGGACTAGCTGGGGGCAATGAGCAGTTCTTC
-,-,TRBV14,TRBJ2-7,CASSQESLTYEQYF,TGTGCCAGCAGCCAAGAGTCCCTAACCTACGAGCAGTACTTC
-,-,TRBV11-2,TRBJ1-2,CASSPRQGCGYTF,TGTGCCAGCAGTCCCAGGCAGGGGTGCGGCTACACCTTC
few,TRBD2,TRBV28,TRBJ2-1,CASSLRTSGAYNEQFF,TGTGCCAGCAGTCTGCGGACTAGCGGCGCTTACAATGAGCAGTTCTTC
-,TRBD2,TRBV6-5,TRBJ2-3,CVSKTSGSRDMQYF,TGTGTCAGCAAGACTAGCGGGAGTCGTGATATGCAGTATTTT
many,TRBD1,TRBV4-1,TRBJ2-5,CASRQRQGEETQYF,TGCGCCAGCAGACAACGACAGGGTGAGGAGACCCAGTACTTC
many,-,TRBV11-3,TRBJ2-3,CASSLDLRFGSTDTQYF,TGTGCCAGCAGCTTAGATCTCCGGTTTGGTAGCACAGATACGCAGTATTTT
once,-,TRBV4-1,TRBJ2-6,CASSKAGVGANVLTF,TGCGCCAGCAGCAAAGCAGGTGTCGGGGCCAACGTCCTGACTTTC
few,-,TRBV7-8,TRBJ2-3,CASSLAWTVTDTQYF,TGTGCCAGCAGCTTAGCGTGGACGGTCACAGATACGCAGTATTTT
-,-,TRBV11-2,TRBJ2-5,CASSLDGKGAGAETQYF,TGTGCCAGCAGCTTAGATGGTAAGGGCGCTGGCGCTGAGACCCAGTACTTC
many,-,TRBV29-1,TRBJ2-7,CSVGTSARYEQYF,TGCAGCGTGGGGACCTCCGCTCGGTACGAGCAGTACTTC
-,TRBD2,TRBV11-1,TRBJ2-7,CASGTDSGKGGEQYF,TGTGCCAGCGGCACTGACAGCGGGAAGGGCGGCGAGCAATACTTC
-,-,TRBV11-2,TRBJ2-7,CANSLRTESSYEQYF,TGTGCCAACAGCTTACGGACAGAGAGCTCCTACGAACAGTACTTC
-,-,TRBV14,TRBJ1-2,CVSSPYDRGADYGYTF,TGTGTCAGTAGTCCATACGACCGGGGGGCCGACTATGGCTACACCTTC
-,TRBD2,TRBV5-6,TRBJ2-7,CASSLAMASGSQDEQYF,TGTGCCAGCAGCTTGGCCATGGCTAGCGGGAGTCAGGACGAGCAGTACTTC
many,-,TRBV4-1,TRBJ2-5,CASSQAPTSGETQYF,TGCGCCAGCAGCCAAGCCCCCACTAGTGGAGAGACCCAGTACTTC
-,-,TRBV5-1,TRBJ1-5,CASSLGDFNQPQHF,TGCGCCAGCAGCTTGGGGGACTTCAATCAGCCCCAGCATTTT
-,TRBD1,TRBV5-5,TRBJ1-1,CASSLEPGGFTEAFF,TGTGCCAGCAGCTTGGAACCAGGGGGCTTCACTGAAGCTTTCTTT
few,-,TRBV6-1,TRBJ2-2,CASWFTSNAGELFF,TGTGCCAGCTGGTTCACCTCGAACGCCGGGGAGCTGTTTTTT
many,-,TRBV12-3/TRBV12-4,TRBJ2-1,CASSQTTTSVVRQQFF,TGTGCCAGCAGTCAAACCACGACTAGTGTGGTTCGCCAGCAGTTCTTC
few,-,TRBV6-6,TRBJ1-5,CASSYPRREAALYSNQPQHF,TGTGCCAGCAGTTACCCCCGCAGGGAGGCGGCTCTTTATAGCAATCAGCCCCAGCATTTT
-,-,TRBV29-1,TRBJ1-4,CSVGRGRSEKLSF,TGCAGCGTTGGCCGGGGGCGGAGTGAAAAACTGTCTTTT
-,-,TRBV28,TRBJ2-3,CASSGHLNPTDTQYF,TGTGCCAGCAGCGGACATCTTAACCCCACAGATACGCAGTATTTT
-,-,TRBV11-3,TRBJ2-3,CAGRGGLGTDTQYF,TGTGCCGGCAGGGGAGGATTGGGCACGGATACGCAGTATTTT
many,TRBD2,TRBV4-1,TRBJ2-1,CASSHPKGLAGAVESYNEQFF,TGCGCCAGCAGCCATCCCAAGGGGCTAGCGGGAGCGGTAGAGAGCTACAATGAGCAGTTCTTC
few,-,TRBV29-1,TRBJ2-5,CSVVGSVESQYF,TGCAGCGTTGTTGGCTCCGTGGAATCCCAGTACTTC
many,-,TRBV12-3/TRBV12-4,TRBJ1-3,CASSSFHWDTIYF,TGTGCCAGCAGTTCCTTCCACTGGGACACCATATATTTT
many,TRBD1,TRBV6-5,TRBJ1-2,CASSSDRQGFYGYTF,TGTGCCAGCAGCTCAGATCGACAGGGATTCTATGGCTACACCTTC
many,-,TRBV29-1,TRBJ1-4,CSVQGLNEKLFF,TGCAGCGTCCAGGGGCTAAATGAAAAACTGTTTTTT
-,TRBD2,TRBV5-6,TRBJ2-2,CASSLGLAAAGELFF,TGTGCCAGCAGCTTGGGACTAGCGGCGGCCGGGGAGCTGTTTTTT
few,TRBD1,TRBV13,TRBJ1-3,CASSLSTGGVGNTIYF,TGTGCCAGCAGCTTGAGTACAGGGGGCGTTGGAAACACCATATATTTT
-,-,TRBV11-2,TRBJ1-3,CDSSSLRGRGNTIYF,TGTGACAGTAGCAGCCTAAGGGGAAGGGGAAACACCATATATTTT
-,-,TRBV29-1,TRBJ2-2,CDVDGGATGELFF,TGCGACGTTGATGGGGGGGCCACCGGGGAGCTGTTTTTT
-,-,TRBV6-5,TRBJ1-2,CACSYDTGGGYGCTF,-
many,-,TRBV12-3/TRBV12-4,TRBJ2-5,CASSPGTNDKTQYF,TGTGCCAGCAGCCCCGGGACAAACGACAAGACCCAGTACTTC
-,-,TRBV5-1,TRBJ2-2,CPSSLEWGGGELFF,TGCCCCAGCAGCTTGGAATGGGGCGGTGGGGAGCTGTTTTTT
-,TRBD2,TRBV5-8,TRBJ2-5,CASSLGTSGRQETQYF,TGTGCCAGCAGTCTCGGGACTAGCGGGAGGCAAGAGACCCAGTACTTC
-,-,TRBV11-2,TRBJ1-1,CASSLVGVNSEAFF,TGTGCCAGCAGCTTAGTTGGGGTCAACTCTGAAGCTTTCTTT
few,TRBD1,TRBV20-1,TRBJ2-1,CSGQAYNEQFF,TGCAGCGGACAGGCCTACAATGAGCAGTTCTTC
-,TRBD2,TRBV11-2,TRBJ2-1,CASSPNELSGRSRRSEQFF,TGTGCCAGCAGCCCCAACGAATTGAGCGGGAGGAGTCGCAGGAGTGAGCAGTTCTTC
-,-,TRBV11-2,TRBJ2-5,CASSRWGVPETRYF,TGTGCCAGCAGCCGATGGGGCGTCCCGGAGACCCGGTACTTC
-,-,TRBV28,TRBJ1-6,CASSFGGDDSPLHF,TGTGCCAGCAGTTTCGGGGGCGACGATTCACCCCTCCACTTT
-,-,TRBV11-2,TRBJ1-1,CAGGYSGPSTEAFF,TGTGCCGGCGGCTATAGCGGTCCGAGCACTGAAGCCTTCTTT
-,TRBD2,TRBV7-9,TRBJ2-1,CASSLSSGRVNEQFF,TGTGCCAGCAGCTTAAGTAGCGGGAGGGTGAATGAGCAGTTCTTC
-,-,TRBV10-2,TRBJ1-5,CASRDGADDSNQPQHF,TGCGCCAGTCGGGATGGGGCGGATGATAGCAATCAGCCCCAGCATTTT
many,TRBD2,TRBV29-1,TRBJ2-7,CSVLGVVAGWYEQYF,TGCAGCGTTTTGGGGGTGGTAGCGGGATGGTACGAGCAGTACTTC
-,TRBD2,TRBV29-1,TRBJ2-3,CNVGSGSSVRTDTQYF,TGCAACGTCGGTAGCGGGAGTTCGGTACGGACGGATACGCAGTATTTT
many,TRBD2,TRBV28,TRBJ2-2,CASSPTSGNTGELFF,TGTGCCAGCAGTCCTACTAGCGGGAACACCGGGGAGCTGTTTTTT
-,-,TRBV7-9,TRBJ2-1,CASSSAGRIPFYNEQFF,TGTGCCAGCAGCTCAGCCGGGCGGATACCCTTCTACAATGAGCAGTTCTTC
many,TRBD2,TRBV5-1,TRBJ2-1,CASSLAVGTSGRYEQFF,TGCGCCAGCAGCTTGGCCGTCGGGACTAGCGGGAGGTATGAGCAGTTCTTC
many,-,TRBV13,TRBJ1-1,CASSFDGATEAFF,TGTGCCAGCAGCTTCGATGGGGCCACTGAAGCTTTCTTT